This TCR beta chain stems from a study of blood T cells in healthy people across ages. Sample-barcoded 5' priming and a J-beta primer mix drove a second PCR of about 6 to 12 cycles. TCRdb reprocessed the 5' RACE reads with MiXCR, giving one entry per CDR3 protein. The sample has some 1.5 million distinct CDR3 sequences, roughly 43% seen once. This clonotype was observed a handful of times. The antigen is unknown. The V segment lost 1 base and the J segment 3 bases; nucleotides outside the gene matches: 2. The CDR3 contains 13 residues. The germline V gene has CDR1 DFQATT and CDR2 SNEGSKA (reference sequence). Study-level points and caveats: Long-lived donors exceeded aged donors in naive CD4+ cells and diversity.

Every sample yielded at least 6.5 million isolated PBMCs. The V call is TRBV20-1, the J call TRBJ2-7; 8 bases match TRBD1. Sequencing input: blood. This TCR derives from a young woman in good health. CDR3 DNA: TGCAGTGCTAGAGCGGACAGGGACTACGAGCAGTACTTC. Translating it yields CSARADRDYEQYF.